This T cell receptor (beta chain) was identified during a study of monozygotic twins with inflammatory bowel disease. Whole-study findings and limits: Differing immunosuppressive treatments may have added variability to patient repertoires.

Details on this clonotype: Its antigen remains unidentified.

Germline V CDR1 and CDR2: SGHAT, FQNNGV. There are 18 residues in the CDR3. The UMIs contained a 6-nucleotide sample barcode. They were added by template switching during cDNA synthesis. Researchers put TCRalpha and TCRbeta cDNA through two nested PCRs lasting approximately 17 and 9 cycles. TCRdb re-analyzed the 5' RACE reads; it lists each CDR3 protein once, without DNA. The table lists approximately 150,000 distinct CDR3 sequences, with roughly 7% in the top ten. Sequencing was done on a sample of blood. The rearrangement joins TRBV11-2 to TRBJ2-1; TCRdb calls TRBD2, which cannot be checked without DNA. This receptor was taken from a human donor with ulcerative colitis or Crohn's disease, or a healthy co-twin of an affected twin (not recorded which). The CDR3 sequence: CASSRRGGLSSSYNEQFF.